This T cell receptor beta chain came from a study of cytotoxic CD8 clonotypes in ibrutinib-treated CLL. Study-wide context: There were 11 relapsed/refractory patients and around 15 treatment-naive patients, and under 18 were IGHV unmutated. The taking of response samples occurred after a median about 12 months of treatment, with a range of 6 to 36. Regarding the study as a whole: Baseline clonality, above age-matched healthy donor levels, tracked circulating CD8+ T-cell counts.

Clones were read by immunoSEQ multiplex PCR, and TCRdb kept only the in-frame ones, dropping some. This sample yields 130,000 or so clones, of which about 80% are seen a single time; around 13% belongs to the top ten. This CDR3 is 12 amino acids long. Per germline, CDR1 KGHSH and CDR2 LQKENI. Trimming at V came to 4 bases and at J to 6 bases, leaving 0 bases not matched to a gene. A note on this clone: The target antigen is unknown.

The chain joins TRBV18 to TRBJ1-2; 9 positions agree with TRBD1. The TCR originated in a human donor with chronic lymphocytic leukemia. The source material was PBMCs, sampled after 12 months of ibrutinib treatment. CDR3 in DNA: TGTGCCAGCTCACGGACAGGGGATGGCTACACCTTC. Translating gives CASSRTGDGYTF.